The 13 T cell receptor beta chains below come from one sample, sequenced in a study of cytomegalovirus exposure and HLA in healthy donors. The study ran its PCR with 60 Vbeta and 13 Jbeta primers. Method: immunoSEQ multiplex PCR; TCRdb's copy keeps in-frame clones and lacks some. The table lists around 130,000 clones, just under 75% of them singletons. Specimen: PBMCs. Receptors were obtained from a man aged 40-50 years in good health and CMV-seropositive.

The chain is built from TRBV18 and TRBJ2-3, with D possibly matching TRBD2 (5 bases). The germline V and J ends were trimmed by 6 bases and 4 bases, with 11 bases remaining between them. The germline V gene has CDR1 KGHSH and CDR2 LQKENI. CDR3 length: 13 residues. As DNA, the CDR3 is TGTGCCAGCTCCCTTCTAGCTGCAGATACGCAGTATTTT. Translation gives CASSLLAADTQYF.

The chain carries TRBV7-2 and TRBJ1-5; 7 nucleotides align to TRBD1. The germline V gene encodes CDR1 SGHTA and CDR2 FQGNSA. The CDR3 is 15 residues long. J was trimmed by 4 bases and V by 2 bases; bases with no gene match: 5. The CDR3 DNA follows: TGTGCCAGCAGCTTATTCAGGGGGTTGAATCAGCCCCAGCATTTT. Its protein product is CASSLFRGLNQPQHF.

The chain is built from TRBV2 and TRBJ2-5; possibly TRBD1 for D (6 bases). The J call may be incorrect, as the DNA end agrees better with TRBJ2-7. The CDR3 totals 11 residues. Germline lookup yields CDR1 SNHLY and CDR2 FYNNEI. The CDR3 nucleotides read TGTGCCAGCATCAGGGGCTACGAGCAGTACTTC. Protein: CASIRGYEQYF.

This chain connects TRBV15 to TRBJ1-2; tentative D call: TRBD1 (5 bases). Germline-derived CDR1 and CDR2 are LNHNV and YYDKDF (reference sequence). Deletions cut 3 bases from V and 4 bases from J, with 6 bases between. The CDR3 spans 12 residues. The CDR3 region has the DNA TGTGCCACCAGCAGTGACAGCTATGGCTACACCTTC. It codes for CATSSDSYGYTF.

The chain combines TRBV29-1 with TRBJ2-7, with D perhaps matching TRBD1 (6 bases). V was clipped by 0 bases and J by 3 bases, with 12 bases between them. CDR1 is SQVTM and CDR2 is ANQGSEA in the germline V gene. The CDR3 runs 14 residues. The CDR3 region has the DNA TGCAGCGTTGAAGATGTACAGGGAAACTACGAGCAGTACTTC. Translation: CSVEDVQGNYEQYF.

The DNA of the CDR3 is TGTGCCAGCAGCTTGAAGAGGGAGATAGGGTACGAGCAGTACTTC. Amino acids: CASSLKREIGYEQYF. This chain joins TRBV5-4 and TRBJ2-7, with a weak D call TRBD2 (5 bases). Germline lookup yields CDR1 SGHNT and CDR2 YYREEE (reference sequence). There are 15 residues in the CDR3. Trimming removed 1 base at V and 4 bases at J, with 15 bases between.

As DNA, the CDR3 is TGTGCCAGCACCGCTACAGGGGGCAATCAGCCCCAGCATTTT. It yields the protein CASTATGGNQPQHF. The chain employs TRBV2 and TRBJ1-5; 7 positions match TRBD1. Germline V lookup: CDR1 SNHLY, CDR2 FYNNEI. J lost 2 bases, V lost 7 bases, and 5 bases had no gene match. The length of the CDR3 is 14 residues.

The gene calls are TRBV5-6 and TRBJ2-7, with 15 bases lining up with TRBD2. The CDR3 spans 17 residues. In germline, CDR1 is SGHDT, CDR2 YYEEEE. With 4 bases clipped from V and 6 bases from J, the junction kept 11 bases outside the gene matches. The CDR3 DNA sequence: TGTGCCAGCAGCCGAAGGACTAGCGGGAGGGCCCTCGTCGAGCAGTACTTC. Its protein is CASSRRTSGRALVEQYF.

This clone came up once. The chain employs TRBV7-2 and TRBJ1-1; D call uncertain. Trimming took off 4 bases at V and 7 bases at J, with 13 bases between the two ends. The CDR3 runs 13 residues. Germline CDR1 reads SGHTA; CDR2 reads FQGNSA. The CDR3, as DNA: TGTGCCAGCAGCTGGAAGTTAGCCAGTGAAGCTTTCTTT. Translating gives CASSWKLASEAFF.

This chain joins TRBV30 and TRBJ2-7, with D possibly matching TRBD1 (5 bases). Looked up from germline, CDR1 is GTSNPN and CDR2 is SVGIG (reference sequence). The CDR3 consists of 11 residues. The V and J ends lost 3 bases and 5 bases respectively, with 8 bases between them. CDR3 bases: TGTGCCTGGAGCGGCAGGGACGAGCAGTACTTC. Protein product: CAWSGRDEQYF.

The chain is built from TRBV6-1 and TRBJ2-7; 7 positions agree with TRBD2. V gave up 6 bases and J gave up 4 bases; unmatched junction bases: 12. The CDR3 length is 15 residues. Germline V gene sequence: CDR1 MNHNS, CDR2 SASEGT. The CDR3: CASSLLATAGYEQYF. CDR3 coding DNA: TGTGCCAGCAGCCTACTAGCGACGGCCGGGTACGAGCAGTACTTC.

This rearrangement joins TRBV5-6 to TRBJ2-7, with a weak D call TRBD2 (5 bases). Trimming removed 4 bases at V and 1 base at J, with 9 bases between. The CDR3 is made up of 13 amino acids. Germline assignment: CDR1 SGHDT and CDR2 YYEEEE. CDR3 DNA sequence: TGTGCCAGCAGCCCCGGCGGGTCCTACGAGCAGTACTTC. It translates to CASSPGGSYEQYF.

In DNA, the CDR3 is TGCGCCAGCAGCTTGATGGGACAGGGCACGCAAGAGACCCAGTACTTC. The encoded protein is CASSLMGQGTQETQYF. The chain combines TRBV5-1 with TRBJ2-5; 9 nucleotides align to TRBD1. Germline CDR1 reads SGHRS; CDR2 reads YFSETQ. Trimming cost V 1 base and J 2 bases; bases outside gene matches: 6. CDR3 size: 16 residues. Supplemented by reference TRBV5-1 and TRBJ2-5, the full variable domain reads KAGVTQTPRYLIKTRGQQVTLSCSPISGHRSVSWYQQTPGQGLQFLFEYFSETQRNKGNFPGRFSGRQFSNSRSEMNVSTLELGDSALYLCASSLMGQGTQETQYFGPGTRLLVL.